The 17 T cell receptor beta chains listed next were all sequenced from one sample in a study of T cell responses to AZD1222 COVID-19 vaccine. Assay used: immunoSEQ multiplex PCR; TCRdb lists only in-frame clones, some missing. The profile covers roughly 180,000 clones, with 87% appearing a single time and 2.5% to 3% taken by the ten largest. The material was peripheral blood, obtained on day 0 of MenACWY control vaccination. The receptor source for this set is an adult in good health.

The chain has TRBV6-2 or TRBV6-3 and TRBJ2-2; tentatively, D is TRBD2 (5 bases). CDR3 length: 14 amino acids. V was cut by 2 bases and J by 1 base, with 5 bases left in between. From germline, CDR1 is MNHEY and CDR2 SVGEGT. CDR3 protein: CASSYGRNTGELFF. The CDR3 nucleotides are TGTGCCAGCAGTTACGGGAGGAACACCGGGGAGCTGTTTTTT.

This chain's CDR3 is CASSSFTGAAYGYTF. In DNA, the CDR3 is TGTGCCAGCAGCTCATTTACAGGGGCAGCCTATGGCTACACCTTC. The chain links TRBV7-9 to TRBJ1-2; 7 bases are a match to TRBD1. After removal of 4 bases from V and 4 bases from J, the junction contained 9 bases not matched to a gene. The CDR3 is 15 amino acids. The germline V gene has CDR1 SEHNR and CDR2 FQNEAQ (reference sequence).

This clone came up once. V is TRBV9 and J is TRBJ2-1; a weak D match, TRBD2 (7 bases). Germline V gene lookup returns CDR1 SGDLS and CDR2 YYNGEE. V lost 3 bases to trimming and J lost 1 base, with 23 bases between them. There are 19 residues in the CDR3. The CDR3 is CASSAEGEGGAGSYNEQFF. The CDR3 DNA reads as TGTGCCAGCAGCGCGGAGGGCGAGGGGGGGGCAGGGTCCTACAATGAGCAGTTCTTC.

This chain joins TRBV6-5 and TRBJ2-7, with TRBD1 matching over 7 bases. This CDR3 is 14 amino acids long. Per the germline V gene, CDR1 is MNHEY and CDR2 is SVGAGI. V was clipped by 4 bases and J by 10 bases; unmatched bases: 13. CDR3 loop: CASSSGQDLYPQYF. The CDR3 DNA follows: TGTGCCAGCAGTTCCGGACAGGACCTCTACCCTCAGTACTTC.

CDR3: CASSQEPGQGPEAFF. Here the CDR3 DNA reads TGTGCCAGCAGCCAAGAGCCGGGACAAGGCCCTGAAGCTTTCTTT. This rearrangement joins TRBV3-1 (or the pseudogene TRBV3-2) to TRBJ1-1; maybe TRBD1 (6 bases). V lost 0 bases and J 6 bases, leaving 14 bases between the germline ends. Germline V gene lookup returns CDR1 LGHDT and CDR2 YNNKEL (reference sequence). This CDR3 has 15 amino acids.

CDR3 sequence (DNA): TGTGCCAGCAGTTTGAGGGTGGGGGAGACCCAGTACTTC. This encodes CASSLRVGETQYF. V gene TRBV27 combines with J gene TRBJ2-5, with D perhaps TRBD2 (5 bases). The CDR3 contains 13 residues. Trimming removed 3 bases at V and 5 bases at J, with 10 bases between. Germline CDR1 MNHEY, CDR2 SMNVEV (reference sequence).

The chain employs TRBV7-9 and TRBJ2-5; 9 nucleotides line up with TRBD1. Per the germline V gene, CDR1 is SEHNR and CDR2 is FQNEAQ (reference sequence). CDR3 length equals 19 residues. V gave up 1 base and J gave up 4 bases; unmatched junction bases: 16. The CDR3 coding sequence is TGTGCCAGCAGCTTAGTATCATTAACTAGGACAGGGGTGGCAGAGACCCAGTACTTC. It translates to CASSLVSLTRTGVAETQYF. The full variable domain, completed using reference TRBV7-9 and TRBJ2-5, is DTGVSQNPRHKITKRGQNVTFRCDPISEHNRLYWYRQTLGQGPEFLTYFQNEAQLEKSRLLSDRFSAERPKGSFSTLEIQRTEQGDSAMYLCASSLVSLTRTGVAETQYFGPGTRLLVL.

A few counts support this clone. The chain combines TRBV6-5 with TRBJ2-2; D not resolved. Trimming cost V 10 bases and J 6 bases, with 12 bases left between them. The CDR3 runs to 12 residues. Germline assignment: CDR1 MNHEY and CDR2 SVGAGI. The CDR3 DNA sequence: TGTGCCACCAAAGACAACCCCGGGGAGCTGTTTTTT. Translating gives CATKDNPGELFF.

This sequence joins TRBV2 and TRBJ2-7; D perhaps matches TRBD1 (6 bases). CDR1 and CDR2 from the germline V gene are SNHLY and FYNNEI. This CDR3 is built from 13 residues. The germline V and J ends were trimmed by 8 bases and 4 bases, with 15 bases remaining between them. The CDR3 here is CASGLQGDYEQYF. The CDR3 DNA reads as TGTGCCAGCGGTCTACAGGGTGATTACGAGCAGTACTTC. The full variable domain, its missing parts supplied by reference TRBV2 and TRBJ2-7, is EPEVTQTPSHQVTQMGQEVILRCVPISNHLYFYWYRQILGQKVEFLVSFYNNEISEKSEIFDDQFSVERPDGSNFTLKIRSTKLEDSAMYFCASGLQGDYEQYFGPGTRLTVT.

This clone appeared a few times. The chain recombines TRBV28 with TRBJ2-7; D ambiguous. The CDR3 spans 16 residues. Per germline, CDR1 MDHEN and CDR2 SYDVKM. V was pared by 1 base and J by 3 bases, with 16 bases between. In DNA form, the CDR3 reads TGTGCCAGCAGTTTATCCCAGGCGGTTAGGGACTACGAGCAGTACTTC. Protein: CASSLSQAVRDYEQYF.

CDR3 sequence: CASSSRGLNTEAFF. The CDR3 DNA reads TGTGCCAGCAGTAGCAGGGGTCTGAACACTGAAGCTTTCTTT. The chain has TRBV6-2 or TRBV6-3 and TRBJ1-1, with D perhaps matching TRBD1 (6 bases). There are 14 residues in the CDR3. V was trimmed by 5 bases and J by 0 bases, leaving 10 bases between them. CDR1 MNHEY and CDR2 SVGEGT come from the germline V gene.

The gene calls are TRBV25-1 and TRBJ1-6, with TRBD1 as a possible D gene (6 bases). Trimming shortened V by 4 bases and J by 3 bases, and 10 bases separated the two germline ends. The CDR3 extends over 15 amino acids. Germline V gives CDR1 MGHDK, CDR2 SYGVNS. The DNA of the CDR3 is TGTGCCAGCAGTGTGGGGGCACACTATAATTCACCCCTCCACTTT. Translation: CASSVGAHYNSPLHF.

The chain couples TRBV6-6 to TRBJ1-4; D is uncertain. V shed 7 bases and J shed 1 base, with 7 bases lying between them. The CDR3 spans 13 residues. Germline V gives CDR1 MNHNY, CDR2 SVGAGI (reference sequence). The CDR3 loop is CASTGITNEKLFF. As DNA, the CDR3 is TGTGCCAGCACCGGGATAACTAATGAAAAACTGTTTTTT.

This chain connects TRBV27 to TRBJ1-4; weak D call: TRBD1 (6 bases). The CDR3 is made up of 16 amino acids. The V end was cut by 4 bases, the J end by 7 bases, with 19 bases between. CDR1 MNHEY and CDR2 SMNVEV come from the germline V gene (reference sequence). CDR3 region: CASSSLGQGLSEKLFF. The CDR3 coding sequence is TGTGCCAGCAGTTCCCTGGGCCAGGGGTTAAGTGAAAAACTGTTTTTT.

The chain links TRBV5-1 to TRBJ2-3; TRBD2 aligns across 12 bases. Germline V gene data show CDR1 as SGHRS and CDR2 as YFSETQ. V was pared by 4 bases and J by 0 bases, with 18 bases of the junction left unmatched. The CDR3 sequence is 21 residues long. CDR3 in DNA: TGCGCCAGCAGCACGGGCGTACTAGCGGGGGGACGAAAACCTAGCACAGATACGCAGTATTTT. Protein: CASSTGVLAGGRKPSTDTQYF.

The chain is built from TRBV4-1 and TRBJ2-1; tentative D call: TRBD1 (5 bases). Germline V gives CDR1 MGHRA, CDR2 YSYEKL. This CDR3 region has 17 residues. Trimming pared 0 bases from V and 9 bases from J, leaving 21 bases between. CDR3 sequence: CASSQEQFKGSGFEQFF. The CDR3 DNA sequence: TGCGCCAGCAGCCAAGAGCAATTTAAGGGGTCCGGATTTGAGCAGTTCTTC.

The chain has TRBV28 and TRBJ2-7; tentatively, D is TRBD2 (7 bases). V lost 5 bases and J 1 base, leaving 15 bases between the germline ends. The CDR3 covers 15 residues. Germline V gene lookup returns CDR1 MDHEN and CDR2 SYDVKM. CDR3 nucleotide sequence: TGTGCCAGCAGTAAGGGGGGGGTAGTTTCCTACGAGCAGTACTTC. Amino acid sequence: CASSKGGVVSYEQYF.